This entry describes one T cell receptor beta chain. Its antigen is still unknown. The germline CDR1 and CDR2 sequences are SGHDN and FVKESK. The junction had 5 bases not matched to a gene; V was cut back by 1 base and J by 14 bases. The CDR3 is made up of 13 amino acids. This entry comes from a study of T cell responses to AZD1222 COVID-19 vaccine. Only in-frame clones appear in the TCRdb table, and some are missing; sequencing was by immunoSEQ multiplex PCR. This sample has approximately 200,000 clones, with about nine tenths found just once. Study conclusions and caveats: Close to half of all spike-specific TCRs reportedly target regions of the variants that are unmutated. Seropositive AZD1222 recipients at baseline numbered only 6 or 7.

The source of this sequence is an adult who received the AZD1222 COVID-19 vaccine. The chain combines TRBV14 with TRBJ2-1, with TRBD1 matching over 10 bases. The material sequenced was peripheral blood, taken 28 days after the second AZD1222 dose. The CDR3 DNA reads as TGTGCCAGCAGCCAAGCCGGGACAGGGGTGGAGTTCTTC. Translating gives CASSQAGTGVEFF.